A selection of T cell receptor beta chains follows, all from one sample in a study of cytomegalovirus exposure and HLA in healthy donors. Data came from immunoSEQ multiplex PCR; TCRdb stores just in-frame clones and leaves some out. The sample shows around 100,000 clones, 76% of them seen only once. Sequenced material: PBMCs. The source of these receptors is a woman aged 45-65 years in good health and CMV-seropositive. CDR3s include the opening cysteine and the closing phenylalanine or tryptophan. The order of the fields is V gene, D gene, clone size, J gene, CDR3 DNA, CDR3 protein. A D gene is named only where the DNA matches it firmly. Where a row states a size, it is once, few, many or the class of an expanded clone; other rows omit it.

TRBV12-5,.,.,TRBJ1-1,TGTGCTAGTGGTTTGGCAGGAAGGACTTCCTTGAACACTGAAGCTTTCTTT,CASGLAGRTSLNTEAFF
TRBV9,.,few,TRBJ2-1,TGTGCCAGCAGCGGTAGGGAGTCGGGAAATGAGCAGTTCTTC,CASSGRESGNEQFF
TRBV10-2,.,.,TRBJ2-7,TGCGCCAGCAGTGAGTCGTATGGGGTAGAACAGGCAAGCTCCTACGAGCAGTACTTC,CASSESYGVEQASSYEQYF
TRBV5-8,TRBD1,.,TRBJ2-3,TGTGCCAGCAGCTTTCACCGACAGGGGATCACAGATACGCAGTATTTT,CASSFHRQGITDTQYF
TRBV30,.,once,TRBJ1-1,TGTGCCTGGAGTTGGAGTCGTAGCGGCGGTGAAGCTTTCTTT,CAWSWSRSGGEAFF
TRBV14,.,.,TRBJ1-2,TGTGCCAGCAGTGGGGGCAGGGCTAACTATGGCTACACCTTC,CASSGGRANYGYTF
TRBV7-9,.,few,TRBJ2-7,TGTGCCAGCAGCCAGGTAGACAGACCCTCCTACGAGCAGTACTTC,CASSQVDRPSYEQYF
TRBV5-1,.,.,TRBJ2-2,TGCGCCAGCAGCCCGGGGGGCGCAAACACCGGGGAGCTGTTTTTT,CASSPGGANTGELFF
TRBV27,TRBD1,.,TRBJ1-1,TGTGCCAGCAGCGTAACTACAGGGGGCACTGAAGCTTTCTTT,CASSVTTGGTEAFF
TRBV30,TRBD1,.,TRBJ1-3,TGTGCCTGGAGGCGAGGGGGCGGAAACACCATATATTTT,CAWRRGGGNTIYF
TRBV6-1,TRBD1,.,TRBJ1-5,TGTGCCAGCATTCCCCCAGGGGGGCTTCAGCCCCAGCATTTT,CASIPPGGLQPQHF
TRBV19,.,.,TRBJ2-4,TGTGCCAGTAGTACCCCATTGACAGAAAACATTCAGTACTTC,CASSTPLTENIQYF
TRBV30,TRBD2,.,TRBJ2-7,TGTGCCTGGAGTCCAGGACTAGCGGGAGACTTGTACTTC,CAWSPGLAGDLYF
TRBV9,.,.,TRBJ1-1,TGTGCCAGCAGGGCGGGGAACACTGAAGCTTTCTTT,CASRAGNTEAFF
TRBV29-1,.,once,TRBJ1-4,TGCAGCGTTGCGGACAGAACAACTAATGAAAAACTGTTTTTT,CSVADRTTNEKLFF
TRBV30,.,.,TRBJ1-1,TGTGCCTGGGAGATGAACACTGAAGCTTTCTTT,CAWEMNTEAFF
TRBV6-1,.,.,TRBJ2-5,TGTGCCAGCAGTGCGACTGGAGGAGAGACCCAGTACTTC,CASSATGGETQYF
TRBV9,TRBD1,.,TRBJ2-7,TGTGCCAGCAGCCCGCGGACAGGGGGTTTTTACGAGCAGTACTTC,CASSPRTGGFYEQYF